Sequencing of this T cell receptor (beta chain) was carried out in a study of CD8 T cells in ankylosing spondylitis. The study, taken as a whole, reports: Several of the motif variants were reported before in synovial fluid and blood from reactive arthritis. Among TCR beta sequences, a motif of several highly homologous variants appeared characteristic of ankylosing spondylitis blood. Clones linked to disease, bearing a CD8+ phenotype, were relatively rare in peripheral blood.

Libraries for TCR beta were made by quantitative 5'-RACE with molecular barcodes. TCRdb called the 5' RACE reads again in MiXCR, with one record for every CDR3 protein. Among a few hundred thousand distinct CDR3 sequences listed, about a fifth were seen once. The V and J ends lost 3 bases and 3 bases respectively, with 9 bases between them. CDR1 DFQATT and CDR2 SNEGSKA come from the germline V gene (reference sequence). The CDR3 totals 12 residues. This clonotype was picked up a small number of times. Its specificity is not known. What was sequenced was blood, either unsorted or a sorted T cell fraction (not recorded which). This TCR was recovered from a male donor with ankylosing spondylitis. This rearrangement joins TRBV20-1 to TRBJ2-7; no clear D gene. The CDR3 nucleotides read TGCAGTGCTAGTGGTAGTTTCTACGAGCAGTACTTC. Encoded protein: CSASGSFYEQYF.